A single sample is the source of the 21 T cell receptor beta chains below, sequenced in a study of T cells expressing NK-cell markers. From its re-call of the 5' RACE reads, TCRdb lists each CDR3 protein once, without DNA. This sample's clone table lists about 160,000 distinct CDR3 sequences. The sample taken for sequencing was blood T cells: a sorted CD56 or NKG2C T cell subset, CD4+ or CD8+ T cells, or bulk PBMC T cells (not recorded which). The receptors originated from a woman aged 18-69 years in good health.

The chain links TRBV3-1 to TRBJ1-2; the TRBD1 assignment by TCRdb is unverifiable without DNA. Looked up from germline, CDR1 is LGHDT and CDR2 is YNNKEL (reference sequence). CDR3 size: 15 residues. This CDR3 reads CASSPRTGGGYGYTF. Full variable domain (missing parts from reference TRBV3-1 and TRBJ1-2): DTAVSQTPKYLVTQMGNDKSIKCEQNLGHDTMYWYKQDSKKFLKIMFSYNNKELIINETVPNRFSPKSPDKAHLNLHINSLELGDSAVYFCASSPRTGGGYGYTFGSGTRLTVV.

CDR3 sequence: CASSVDSGGLANYGYTF. The chain uses TRBV9 and TRBJ1-2; TCRdb names TRBD1, which stays unverified in the absence of DNA. Germline V gives CDR1 SGDLS, CDR2 YYNGEE. This CDR3 region has 17 residues.

This chain uses TRBV20-1 with TRBJ1-5; no DNA is available, so the TRBD1 call from TCRdb remains unchecked. This CDR3 region has 17 residues. Germline lookup yields CDR1 DFQATT and CDR2 SNEGSKA (reference sequence). The CDR3 loop is CSALRYGGQGSNQPQHF.

The chain uses TRBV7-8 and TRBJ1-6; the TRBD1 assignment by TCRdb is unverifiable without DNA. CDR3 length equals 17 residues. CDR1 and CDR2 from the germline V gene are SGHVS and FQNEAQ. The CDR3: CASSLPAMTGWISPLHF.

V is TRBV27 and J is TRBJ1-3. Germline loops: CDR1 MNHEY, CDR2 SMNVEV (reference sequence). The CDR3 extends over 14 amino acids. The CDR3 spells CASSSRISGNTIYF.

This rearrangement joins TRBV7-8 to TRBJ2-1; the D gene TCRdb calls, TRBD1, cannot be checked with no DNA. Germline loops: CDR1 SGHVS, CDR2 FQNEAQ. The CDR3 is 17 residues long. This CDR3 reads CASSQRPGALTYNEQFF.

The chain recombines TRBV10-3 with TRBJ2-7; TCRdb outputs TRBD1, but without DNA this stays unchecked. The germline CDR1 and CDR2 sequences are ENHRY and SYGVKD. The CDR3 has 12 residues. The CDR3 reads CATRQGSHEQYF.

The V and J genes are TRBV7-3 and TRBJ2-4; TCRdb lists TRBD1, though no DNA is available to test this call. Germline-derived CDR1 and CDR2 are SGHTA and FQGTGA. The CDR3 consists of 14 residues. CDR3 sequence: CASSLGQGKNIQYF.

This chain connects TRBV3-1 to TRBJ2-7; the TCRdb D gene call, TRBD1, has no DNA to confirm it. The CDR3 runs 15 residues. Germline CDR1 reads LGHDT; CDR2 reads YNNKEL (reference sequence). CDR3 in amino acids: CASSQVRRDGGEQYF.

The chain combines TRBV24-1 with TRBJ2-1; TCRdb's D gene call, TRBD2, goes unchecked for lack of DNA. Germline CDR1 and CDR2: KGHDR and SFDVKD. The CDR3 loop spans 15 amino acids. The CDR3 reads CATSDLAGGGSEQFF.

The V gene is TRBV6-1, the J gene TRBJ1-5. Germline CDR1 is MNHNS and CDR2 is SASEGT. The CDR3 loop spans 17 amino acids. CDR3: CASSALLLGSGNQPQHF.

The J gene is TRBJ2-3, the V gene TRBV20-1; TCRdb returns TRBD2, unconfirmable since there is no DNA. The length of the CDR3 is 14 residues. Germline CDR1 is DFQATT and CDR2 is SNEGSKA (reference sequence). Here the CDR3 reads CSARGLADPDTQYF.

This chain joins TRBV6-1 and TRBJ2-1. This CDR3 has 12 residues. In germline, CDR1 is MNHNS, CDR2 SASEGT. This CDR3 reads CASSEGTNEQFF.

The J gene is TRBJ2-7, the V gene TRBV3-1; TCRdb's D call of TRBD2 is untestable without DNA. The germline gives CDR1 LGHDT, CDR2 YNNKEL (reference sequence). The length of the CDR3 is 14 residues. CDR3 residues: CASSSSGSPWEQYF.

The gene calls are TRBV5-1 and TRBJ1-5; TCRdb lists TRBD1, though no DNA is available to test this call. Germline lookup yields CDR1 SGHRS and CDR2 YFSETQ. There are 15 residues in the CDR3. CDR3: CASSLAGQDNQPQHF.

The chain links TRBV5-1 to TRBJ2-5; the TCRdb D gene call, TRBD1, has no DNA to confirm it. The CDR3 length is 14 residues. Germline V gene sequence: CDR1 SGHRS, CDR2 YFSETQ. Here the CDR3 reads CASSLEGNQETQYF.

The J gene is TRBJ1-2, the V gene TRBV2; the TCRdb call, TRBD1, lacks DNA for checking. Per germline, CDR1 SNHLY and CDR2 FYNNEI. The CDR3 extends over 12 amino acids. The CDR3 here is CASMYRIYGYTF.

The gene calls are TRBV20-1 and TRBJ2-1; TCRdb designates TRBD1, a call that cannot be tested without DNA. There are 12 residues in the CDR3. Germline values: CDR1 DFQATT, CDR2 SNEGSKA (reference sequence). The CDR3 sequence: CSANRQANEQFF.

The chain joins TRBV28 to TRBJ1-2. CDR3 length equals 14 residues. CDR1 and CDR2 (germline): MDHEN, SYDVKM. The CDR3 reads CASSLPFGTGGYTF.

The chain couples TRBV2 to TRBJ1-2; TCRdb proposes TRBD1, but this gene call is untestable without DNA. Germline values: CDR1 SNHLY, CDR2 FYNNEI. The CDR3 has 13 residues. This CDR3 is CASSLTGVGGYTF.

This chain joins TRBV12-3 or TRBV12-4 and TRBJ2-6. The CDR3 is 15 residues long. The CDR3 here is CASSLDTSGANVLTF.